The 2 T cell receptor beta chains reported below all come from one sample, sequenced in a study of blood T cell repertoires in COVID-19. Measured with immunoSEQ multiplex PCR; TCRdb has only the in-frame clones, and not every one. The table lists 100,000 to 150,000 clones, about 86% of them singletons. The sequenced material came from PBMCs or T cells enriched from blood (not recorded which). Every receptor here comes from a man aged 35-49 years with acute COVID-19.

This clone was seen a few times. CDR3 residues: CASSQGASGTDTQYF. CDR3 DNA sequence: TGTGCCAGCAGCCAGGGGGCAAGCGGCACAGATACGCAGTATTTT. This sequence joins TRBV4-2 and TRBJ2-3, with D maybe TRBD1 (6 bases). Germline loops: CDR1 LGHNA, CDR2 YNFKEQ. The ends were cut back, 3 bases at V and 1 base at J, with 11 bases in the middle. The CDR3 covers 15 residues.

This chain links TRBV6-1 with TRBJ2-1, with 7 bases lining up with TRBD2. The CDR3 spans 16 residues. From germline, CDR1 is MNHNS and CDR2 SASEGT. The ends lost 0 bases at V and 3 bases at J; junction bases unmatched: 5. DNA of the CDR3: TGTGCCAGCAGTGAAGCTAGCGGGTCTTTCTACAATGAGCAGTTCTTC. It is translated as CASSEASGSFYNEQFF.